The clone carrying this TCR beta chain was seen repeatedly, ten times or more. Antigen specificity is unknown. TCRdb fed the reads into MiXCR, producing one record per CDR3 protein. Counted here are roughly 760,000 distinct CDR3 sequences, roughly a third occurring once; the ten biggest clones make up roughly 2.9%. The data were obtained in a study of T cell repertoires in cytomegalovirus infection. Study-level points and caveats: HLA-C-restricted CMV-specific TCR beta clonotypes were dominant in the ex vivo response.

The germline gives CDR1 SGHDT, CDR2 YYEEEE. This CDR3 has 14 amino acids. V shed 3 bases and J shed 4 bases, with 13 bases lying between them. The sample consisted of PBMCs. The TCR comes from a human donor in good health (CMV status not recorded). Some clones in this sample may be carry-over from other donors' samples. The chain couples TRBV5-6 to TRBJ1-2, with D perhaps matching TRBD1 (5 bases). The CDR3 loop reads CASSSPRGAYGYTF. CDR3 sequence (DNA): TGTGCCAGCAGCTCCCCGCGCGGGGCCTATGGCTACACCTTC.